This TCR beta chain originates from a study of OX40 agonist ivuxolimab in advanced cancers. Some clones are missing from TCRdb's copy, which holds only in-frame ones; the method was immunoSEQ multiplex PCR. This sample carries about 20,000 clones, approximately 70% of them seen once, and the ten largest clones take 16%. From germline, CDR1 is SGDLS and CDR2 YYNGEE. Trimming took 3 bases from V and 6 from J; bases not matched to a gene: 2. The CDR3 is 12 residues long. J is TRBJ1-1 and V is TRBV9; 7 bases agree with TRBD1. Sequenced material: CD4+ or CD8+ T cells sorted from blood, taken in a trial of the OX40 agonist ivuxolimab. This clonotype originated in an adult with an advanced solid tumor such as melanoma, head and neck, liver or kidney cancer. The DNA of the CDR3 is TGTGCCAGCAGCGCGACAGGGCCTGAAGCTTTCTTT. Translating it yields CASSATGPEAFF.